This T cell receptor beta chain derives from a study of CD8 T cells in ankylosing spondylitis. Findings and caveats of the study: Clones linked to the disease showed a CD8+ phenotype. They occurred at relatively low frequencies in peripheral blood.

Turning to this clonotype: No antigen is known for it.

CDR3 length: 13 residues. Per germline, CDR1 SGHRS and CDR2 YFSETQ. Trimming took off 3 bases at V and 1 base at J, with 6 bases between the two ends. MiXCR was run by TCRdb on the 5' RACE reads, yielding one entry per CDR3 protein. The sample contains 200,000 to 250,000 distinct CDR3 sequences, roughly a third of which appear only once. V usage is TRBV5-1 and J usage is TRBJ2-3; D unresolved. Sequenced input: blood, either unsorted or a sorted T cell fraction (not recorded which). The sequence was collected from a male donor with ankylosing spondylitis or in good health (not recorded which). Here the CDR3 reads CASSYQGTDTQYF. For the CDR3, the DNA is TGCGCCAGCAGCTACCAAGGCACAGATACGCAGTATTTT.